The T cell receptor beta chain under discussion was sequenced for a study of blood T cell repertoires in COVID-19. Study in general: Samples representing acute and convalescent COVID-19 were sourced from the United States, Italy and Spain. T cells, B-cell-depleted T cells, or PBMCs provided the cDNA or gDNA that served as material.

About this clone itself: This specimen includes other DNA sequences encoding the same CDR3.

Source study methods: Estimation of nucleated cell counts relied on the amplification of reference gene primers. The data were produced by immunoSEQ multiplex PCR, yet TCRdb's version contains in-frame clones alone and is incomplete. V and J calls and clone size are as listed in that table; D and trimming were resolved from the DNA. The table lists 120,000 to 150,000 clones, about 91% of them singletons, with about 1.5% in the top ten. Input material: peripheral blood. This clonotype originated in a woman aged 60-75 years with acute or convalescent COVID-19.

The CDR3 loop is CASSLQETQYF. The DNA of the CDR3 is TGCGCCAGCAGCCTCCAAGAGACCCAGTACTTC. This chain uses TRBV5-1 with TRBJ2-5; D not certain. V was pared by 4 bases and J by 1 base, with 2 bases between. Germline assignment: CDR1 SGHRS and CDR2 YFSETQ. This CDR3 is built from 11 residues.